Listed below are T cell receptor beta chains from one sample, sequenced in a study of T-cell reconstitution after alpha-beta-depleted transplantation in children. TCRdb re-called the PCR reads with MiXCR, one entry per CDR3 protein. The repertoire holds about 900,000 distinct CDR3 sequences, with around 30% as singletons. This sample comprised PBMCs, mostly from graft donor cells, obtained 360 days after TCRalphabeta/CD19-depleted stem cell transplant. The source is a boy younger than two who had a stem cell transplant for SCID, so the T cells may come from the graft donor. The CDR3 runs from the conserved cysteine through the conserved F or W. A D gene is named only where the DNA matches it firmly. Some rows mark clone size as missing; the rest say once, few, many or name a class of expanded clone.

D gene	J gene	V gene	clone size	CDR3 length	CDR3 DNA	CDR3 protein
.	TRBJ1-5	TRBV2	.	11	TGTGCCAGCACTTTAAGAGGGCCCCAGCATTTT	CASTLRGPQHF
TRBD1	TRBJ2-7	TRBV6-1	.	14	TGTGCCAGCAGTAGGACAGGGGAGGTCTACGAGCAGTACTTC	CASSRTGEVYEQYF
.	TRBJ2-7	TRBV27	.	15	TGTGCCAGCAGTCTATGGCCGGGACCCGTCTACGAGCAGTACTTC	CASSLWPGPVYEQYF
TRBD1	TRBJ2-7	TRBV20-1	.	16	TGCAGTGCTAGACCCCCCGCACAGGGGGTAGAATACGAGCAGTACTTC	CSARPPAQGVEYEQYF
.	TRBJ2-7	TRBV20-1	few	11	TGCAGTGCTAGAGGCAGGGACGAGCAGTACTTC	CSARGRDEQYF
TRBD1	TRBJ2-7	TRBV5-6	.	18	TGTGCCAGCAGCTTAGACCGGGACAGGGGATTTTTTGGCTACGAGCAGTACTTC	CASSLDRDRGFFGYEQYF
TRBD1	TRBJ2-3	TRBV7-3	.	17	TGTGCCAGCAGCAAATGGACAGGGGGCCCGCACACAGATACGCAGTATTTT	CASSKWTGGPHTDTQYF
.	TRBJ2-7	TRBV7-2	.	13	TGTGCCAGCAGCTTACAATACGTTGACGAGCAGTACTTC	CASSLQYVDEQYF
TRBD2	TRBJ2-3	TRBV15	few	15	TGTGCCACCAGCATTGGGACTAGCCCTCGAAATACGCAGTATTTT	CATSIGTSPRNTQYF
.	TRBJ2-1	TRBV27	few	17	TGTGCCAGCATCCTGAGGAAGGGGCTGGTGGGGTACAATGAGCAGTTCTTC	CASILRKGLVGYNEQFF
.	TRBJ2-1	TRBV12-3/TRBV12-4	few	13	TGTGCCAGCAGCCAACAGGGTACCGATGAGCAGTTCTTC	CASSQQGTDEQFF
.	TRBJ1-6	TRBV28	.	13	TGTGCCAGCAGTTTAGCCAGCCTGCGCGCCCTCCACTTT	CASSLASLRALHF
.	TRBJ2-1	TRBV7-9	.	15	TGTGCCAGCAGTCGATCCGAATTCGGATACAATGAGCAGTTCTTC	CASSRSEFGYNEQFF
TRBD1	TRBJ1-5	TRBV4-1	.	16	TGCGCCAGCAGCCCTGGGGACAGGGGAGGGGATCGGCCCCAGCATTTT	CASSPGDRGGDRPQHF
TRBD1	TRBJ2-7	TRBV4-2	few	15	TGTGCCAGCAGCCAAGATCGGACAGGACCCTACGAGCAGTACTTC	CASSQDRTGPYEQYF
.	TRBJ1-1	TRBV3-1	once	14	TGTGCCAGCAGCCAAAAAGACGCTTCGGCGAAAGCTTTCTTT	CASSQKDASAKAFF
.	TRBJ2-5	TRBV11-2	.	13	TGTGCCAGCAACGAACCCAAAAGAGAGACCCAGTACTTC	CASNEPKRETQYF
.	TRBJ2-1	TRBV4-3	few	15	TGCGCCAGCAGCCGAAGGGGACTCCCGGACCATGAGCAGTTCTTC	CASSRRGLPDHEQFF
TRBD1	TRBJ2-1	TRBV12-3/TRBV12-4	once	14	TGTGCCAGCAGTTTGCAGGGGGCTGGGGATGAGCAGTTCTTC	CASSLQGAGDEQFF
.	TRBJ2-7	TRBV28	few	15	TGTGCCAGCAGCCCGGACTCCTGGACCTCCTACGAGCAGTACTTC	CASSPDSWTSYEQYF
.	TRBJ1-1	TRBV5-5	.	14	TGTGCCAGCAGGGCATGGGGGTCAGGAACTGAAGCTTTCTTT	CASRAWGSGTEAFF
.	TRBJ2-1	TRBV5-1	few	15	TGCGCCAGCAGCTCAGTAACGACATGGGGGAATGAGCAGTTCTTC	CASSSVTTWGNEQFF
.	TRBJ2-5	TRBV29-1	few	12	TGCAGCGTTGCCGGGAACAAAGAGACCCAGTACTTC	CSVAGNKETQYF
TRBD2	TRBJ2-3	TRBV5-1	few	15	TGCGCCAGCAGCCCACAGCGGGGGGACACAGATACGCAGTATTTT	CASSPQRGDTDTQYF
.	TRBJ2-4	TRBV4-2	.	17	TGTGCCAGCAGCCAAGGTACCTCCCGGGTAGCCAAAAACATTCAGTACTTC	CASSQGTSRVAKNIQYF
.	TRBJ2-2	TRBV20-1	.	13	TGCAGTGCTCCGTTGACAGGAGCCGGGGAGCTGTTTTTT	CSAPLTGAGELFF
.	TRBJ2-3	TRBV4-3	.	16	TGCGCCAGCAGCCTCGGGAGCCCAGGGAGCACAGATACGCAGTATTTT	CASSLGSPGSTDTQYF
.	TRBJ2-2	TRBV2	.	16	TGTGCCAGCAGTGGAGGGTGGGGCGCGAACACCGGGGAGCTGTTTTTT	CASSGGWGANTGELFF